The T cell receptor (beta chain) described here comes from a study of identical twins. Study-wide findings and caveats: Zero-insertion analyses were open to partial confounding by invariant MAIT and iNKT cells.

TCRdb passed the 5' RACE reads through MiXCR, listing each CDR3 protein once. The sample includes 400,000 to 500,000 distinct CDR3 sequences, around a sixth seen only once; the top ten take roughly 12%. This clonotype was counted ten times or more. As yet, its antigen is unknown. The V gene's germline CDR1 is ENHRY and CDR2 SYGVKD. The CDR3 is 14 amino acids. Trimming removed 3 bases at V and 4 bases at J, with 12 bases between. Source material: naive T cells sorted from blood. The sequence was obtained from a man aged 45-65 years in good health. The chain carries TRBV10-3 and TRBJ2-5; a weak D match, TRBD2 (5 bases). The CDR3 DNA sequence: TGTGCCATCAGTGATAGTCGAGCGGTAGAGACCCAGTACTTC. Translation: CAISDSRAVETQYF.